Below are 7 T cell receptor beta chains sequenced from a single sample in a study of blood T cells in healthy people across ages. Then a second PCR, running about 6 to 12 cycles, was carried out with a sample-barcoded 5' primer and a J-beta primer mix. In TCRdb, the 5' RACE reads were re-called with MiXCR into one record per CDR3 protein. This table has 1.5 million to 2 million distinct CDR3 sequences, around half appearing once. The sample was blood. The receptors were sampled from a woman in her forties in good health.

The table lists this clonotype with a few counts. J is TRBJ2-5 and V is TRBV10-2, with 8 bases matching TRBD2. The CDR3 runs to 15 residues. Germline trimming cut 7 bases from V and 2 bases from J; bases unmatched to any gene: 9. Germline V gives CDR1 WSHSY, CDR2 SAAADI. The CDR3 is CASIGKRGIQETQYF. For the CDR3, the DNA is TGCGCCAGCATCGGGAAGCGGGGGATTCAAGAGACCCAGTACTTC.

This clonotype was counted a single time. Sequence at one end of the junction differs from germline and may be a read error. V gene TRBV28 combines with J gene TRBJ2-5; D unresolved. This CDR3 region has 13 residues. Per the germline V gene, CDR1 is MDHEN and CDR2 is SYDVKM. The CDR3 region has the DNA TGTGCCGGCAGTTTATCGTCCGTGAATGAGCAGTACTTC. Translating it yields CAGSLSSVNEQYF. Full variable domain (rest looked up from reference TRBV28 and TRBJ2-5): DVKVTQSSRYLVKRTGEKVFLECVQDMDHENMFWYRQDPGLGLRLIYFSYDVKMKEKGDIPEGYSVSREKKERFSLILESASTNQTSMYLCAGSLSSVNEQYFGPGTRLLVL.

This clonotype was counted between two and nine times. This sequence joins TRBV20-1 and TRBJ2-4; tentative D call: TRBD2 (6 bases). The germline gives CDR1 DFQATT, CDR2 SNEGSKA (reference sequence). The V and J ends lost 5 bases and 5 bases respectively, with 13 bases between them. The CDR3 runs to 13 residues. The DNA of the CDR3 is TGCAGTGCTCCTGAGTCGGGAGAAAACATTCAGTACTTC. Its protein is CSAPESGENIQYF.

This clonotype has a handful of counts. The V gene is TRBV20-1, the J gene TRBJ1-2, with D hard to call. This CDR3 is 16 amino acids long. Per germline, CDR1 DFQATT and CDR2 SNEGSKA (reference sequence). Trimming stripped 6 bases from V and 0 bases from J, with 20 bases between. The CDR3 sequence is CSATRVGETSNYGYTF. The CDR3 DNA is TGCAGTGCCACGAGGGTCGGAGAGACTTCTAACTATGGCTACACCTTC.

The V gene is TRBV29-1, the J gene TRBJ2-1; TRBD2 aligns across 14 bases. Per germline, CDR1 SQVTM and CDR2 ANQGSEA. This CDR3 is built from 14 residues. V shed 6 bases, J shed 8 bases, and the junction held 6 bases outside the gene matches. The CDR3 nucleotides read TGCAGCGTACGACTAGCGGGGGGGCGGCATGAGCAGTTCTTC. It translates to CSVRLAGGRHEQFF.

This clonotype appeared a few times. The V call is TRBV20-1, the J call TRBJ2-6; 8 bases fit TRBD1. The CDR3 totals 18 residues. V gave up 1 base and J gave up 0 bases; unmatched junction bases: 8. CDR1 and CDR2 from the germline V gene are DFQATT and SNEGSKA (reference sequence). CDR3 in amino acids: CSARASGQGVSGANVLTF. CDR3 sequence (DNA): TGCAGTGCTAGAGCCTCCGGACAGGGAGTCTCTGGGGCCAACGTCCTGACTTTC.

The gene calls are TRBV10-3 and TRBJ2-5; D is unclear. The germline V gene has CDR1 ENHRY and CDR2 SYGVKD. Trimming shortened V by 3 bases and J by 5 bases, and 13 bases separated the two germline ends. The CDR3 runs 14 residues. CDR3 protein: CAISDPAPSETQYF. The CDR3 DNA sequence: TGTGCCATCAGTGACCCAGCCCCAAGCGAGACCCAGTACTTC.